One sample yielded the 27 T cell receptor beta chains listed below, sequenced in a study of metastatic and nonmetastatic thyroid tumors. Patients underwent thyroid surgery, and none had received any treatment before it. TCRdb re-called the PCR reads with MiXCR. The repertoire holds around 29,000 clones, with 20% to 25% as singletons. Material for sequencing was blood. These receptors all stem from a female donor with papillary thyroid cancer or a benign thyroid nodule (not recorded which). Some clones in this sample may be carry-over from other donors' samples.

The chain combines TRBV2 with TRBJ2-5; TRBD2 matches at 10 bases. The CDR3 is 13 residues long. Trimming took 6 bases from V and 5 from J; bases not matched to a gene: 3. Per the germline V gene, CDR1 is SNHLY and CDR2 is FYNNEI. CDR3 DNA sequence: TGTGCCAGCAGCCATAGCGGGAGGGAGACCCAGTACTTC. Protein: CASSHSGRETQYF. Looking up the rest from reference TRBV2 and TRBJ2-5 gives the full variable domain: EPEVTQTPSHQVTQMGQEVILRCVPISNHLYFYWYRQILGQKVEFLVSFYNNEISEKSEIFDDQFSVERPDGSNFTLKIRSTKLEDSAMYFCASSHSGRETQYFGPGTRLLVL.

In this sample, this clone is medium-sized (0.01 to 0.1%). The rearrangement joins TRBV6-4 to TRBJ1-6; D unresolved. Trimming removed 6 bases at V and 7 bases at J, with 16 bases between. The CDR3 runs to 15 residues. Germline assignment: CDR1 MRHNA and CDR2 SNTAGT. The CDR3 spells CASSAIWSENSPLHF. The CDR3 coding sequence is TGTGCCAGCAGCGCAATTTGGAGCGAGAATTCACCCCTCCACTTT.

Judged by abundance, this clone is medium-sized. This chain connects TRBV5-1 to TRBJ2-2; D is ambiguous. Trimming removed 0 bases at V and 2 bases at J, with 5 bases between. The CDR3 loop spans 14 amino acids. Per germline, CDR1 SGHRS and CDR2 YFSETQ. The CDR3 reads CASSLGGNTGELFF. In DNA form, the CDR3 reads TGCGCCAGCAGCTTGGGCGGAAACACCGGGGAGCTGTTTTTT.

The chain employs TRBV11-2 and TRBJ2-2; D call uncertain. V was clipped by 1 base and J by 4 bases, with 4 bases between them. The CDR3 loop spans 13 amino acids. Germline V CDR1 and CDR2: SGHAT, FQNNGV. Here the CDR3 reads CASSLAPTGELFF. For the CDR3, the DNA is TGTGCCAGCAGCTTAGCCCCCACCGGGGAGCTGTTTTTT.

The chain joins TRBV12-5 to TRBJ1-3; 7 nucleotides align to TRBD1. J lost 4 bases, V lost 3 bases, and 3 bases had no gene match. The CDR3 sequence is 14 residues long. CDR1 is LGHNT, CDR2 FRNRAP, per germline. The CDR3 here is CASGFYRGGNTIYF. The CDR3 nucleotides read TGTGCTAGTGGTTTCTACAGGGGAGGAAACACCATATATTTT.

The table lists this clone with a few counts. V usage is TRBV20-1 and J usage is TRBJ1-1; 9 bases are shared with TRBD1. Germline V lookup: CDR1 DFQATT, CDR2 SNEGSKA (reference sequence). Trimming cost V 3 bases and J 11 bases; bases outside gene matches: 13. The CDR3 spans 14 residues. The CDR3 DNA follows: TGCAGTGCTAGTTACCCCGGGGAACAGGGGGCGGCTTTCTTT. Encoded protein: CSASYPGEQGAAFF.

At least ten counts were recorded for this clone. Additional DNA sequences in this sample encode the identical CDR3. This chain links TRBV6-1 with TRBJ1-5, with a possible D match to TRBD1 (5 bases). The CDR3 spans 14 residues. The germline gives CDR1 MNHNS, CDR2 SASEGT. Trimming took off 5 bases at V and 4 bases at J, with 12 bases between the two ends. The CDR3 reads CASSLRDSNQPQHF. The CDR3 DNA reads TGTGCCAGCAGTCTCCGGGACTCAAATCAGCCCCAGCATTTT.

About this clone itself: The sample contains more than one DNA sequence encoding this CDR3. The CDR3 sequence is CASSERGMTSGGWRTTDTQYF. Written as DNA, the CDR3 is TGTGCCAGCAGTGAAAGGGGGATGACTAGCGGGGGTTGGAGAACCACAGATACGCAGTATTTT. V is TRBV2 and J is TRBJ2-3; 12 bases map to TRBD2. Germline trimming cut 2 bases from V and 2 bases from J; bases unmatched to any gene: 17. CDR1 and CDR2 (germline): SNHLY, FYNNEI. The CDR3 has 21 amino acids.

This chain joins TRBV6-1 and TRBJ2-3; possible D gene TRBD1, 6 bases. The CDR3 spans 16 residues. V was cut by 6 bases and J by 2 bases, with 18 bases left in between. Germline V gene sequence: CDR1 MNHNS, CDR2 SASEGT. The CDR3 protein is CASRIHQGSPTDTQYF. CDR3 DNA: TGTGCCAGCAGAATCCATCAGGGGTCCCCCACAGATACGCAGTATTTT.

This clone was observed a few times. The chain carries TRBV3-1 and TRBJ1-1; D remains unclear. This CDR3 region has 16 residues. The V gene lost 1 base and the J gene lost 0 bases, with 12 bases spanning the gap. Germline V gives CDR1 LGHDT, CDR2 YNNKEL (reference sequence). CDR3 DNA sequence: TGTGCCAGCAGCCAAGGAACTGGGATCATGAACACTGAAGCTTTCTTT. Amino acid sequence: CASSQGTGIMNTEAFF.

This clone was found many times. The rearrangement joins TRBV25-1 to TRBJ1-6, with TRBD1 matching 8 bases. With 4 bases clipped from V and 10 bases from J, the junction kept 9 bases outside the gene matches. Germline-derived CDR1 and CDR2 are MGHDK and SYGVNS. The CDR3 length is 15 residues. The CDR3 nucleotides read TGTGCCAGCAGTGGTGACAGGGGATGGGGATCACCCCTCCACTTT. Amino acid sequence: CASSGDRGWGSPLHF.

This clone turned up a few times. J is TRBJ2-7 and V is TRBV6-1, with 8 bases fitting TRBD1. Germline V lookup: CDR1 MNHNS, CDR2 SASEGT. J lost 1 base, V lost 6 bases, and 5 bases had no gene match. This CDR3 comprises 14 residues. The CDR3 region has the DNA TGTGCCAGCAGCTCAGACAGGGGTTCCTACGAGCAGTACTTC. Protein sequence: CASSSDRGSYEQYF.

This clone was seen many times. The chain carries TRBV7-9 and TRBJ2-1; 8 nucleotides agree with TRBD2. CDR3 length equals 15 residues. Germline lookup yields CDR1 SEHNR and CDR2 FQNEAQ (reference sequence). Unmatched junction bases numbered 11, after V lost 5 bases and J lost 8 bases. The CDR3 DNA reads TGTGCCAGCAGCCCCTCCAGCGGGAGTATCTATGAGCAGTTCTTC. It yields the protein CASSPSSGSIYEQFF.

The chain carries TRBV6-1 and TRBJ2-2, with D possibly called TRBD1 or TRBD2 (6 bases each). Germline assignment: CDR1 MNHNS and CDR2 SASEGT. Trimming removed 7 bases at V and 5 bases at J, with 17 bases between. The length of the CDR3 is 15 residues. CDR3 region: CASKGGGKGTGELFF. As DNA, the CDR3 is TGTGCCAGCAAGGGGGGAGGAAAGGGTACCGGGGAGCTGTTTTTT.

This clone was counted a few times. This CDR3 is CAIRGTKLVEQYF. CDR3 coding DNA: TGTGCCATCAGGGGGACCAAACTTGTCGAGCAGTACTTC. The chain uses TRBV10-3 and TRBJ2-7; D may be TRBD1 or TRBD2 (5 bases each). This CDR3 has 13 residues. The V end lost 6 bases, the J end lost 6 bases, and 15 bases lay between the germline ends. Germline V lookup: CDR1 ENHRY, CDR2 SYGVKD.

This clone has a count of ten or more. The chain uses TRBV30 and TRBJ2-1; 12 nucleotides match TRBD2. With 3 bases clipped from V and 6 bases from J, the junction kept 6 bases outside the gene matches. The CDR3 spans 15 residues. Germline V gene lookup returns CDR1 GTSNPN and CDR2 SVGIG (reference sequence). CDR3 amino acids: CAWRERLAGANEQFF. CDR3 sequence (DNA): TGTGCCTGGAGAGAAAGACTAGCGGGGGCCAATGAGCAGTTCTTC.

The DNA of the CDR3 is TGTGCCAGCAGCCAAAGTCCGGGGGTTCGTGGCTACACCTTC. This gives the protein CASSQSPGVRGYTF. J is TRBJ1-2 and V is TRBV3-1; D may be TRBD1 (5 bases). V gave up 2 bases and J gave up 7 bases, with 14 bases separating them. The CDR3 length is 14 residues. Germline V lookup: CDR1 LGHDT, CDR2 YNNKEL (reference sequence). The whole variable domain, remainder taken from reference TRBV3-1 and TRBJ1-2, is DTAVSQTPKYLVTQMGNDKSIKCEQNLGHDTMYWYKQDSKKFLKIMFSYNNKELIINETVPNRFSPKSPDKAHLNLHINSLELGDSAVYFCASSQSPGVRGYTFGSGTRLTVV.

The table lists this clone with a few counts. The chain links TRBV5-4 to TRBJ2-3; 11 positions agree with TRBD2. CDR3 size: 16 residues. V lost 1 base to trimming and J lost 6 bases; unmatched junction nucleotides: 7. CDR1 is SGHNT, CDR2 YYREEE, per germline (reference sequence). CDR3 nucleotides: TGTGCCAGCAGCTTGCGGCTAGCGGGGGGCGGGGATACGCAGTATTTT. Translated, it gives CASSLRLAGGGDTQYF.

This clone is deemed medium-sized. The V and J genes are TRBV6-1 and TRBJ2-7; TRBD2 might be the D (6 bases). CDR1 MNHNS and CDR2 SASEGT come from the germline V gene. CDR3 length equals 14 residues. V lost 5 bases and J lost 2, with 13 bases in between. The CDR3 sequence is CASSSLRGTYEQYF. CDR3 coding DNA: TGTGCCAGCAGTTCACTTCGCGGGACCTACGAGCAGTACTTC.

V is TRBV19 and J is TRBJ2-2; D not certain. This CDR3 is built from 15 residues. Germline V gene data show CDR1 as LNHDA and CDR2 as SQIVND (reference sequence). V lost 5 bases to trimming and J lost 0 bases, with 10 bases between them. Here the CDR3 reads CASSEGFTNTGELFF. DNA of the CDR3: TGTGCCAGTAGTGAAGGCTTTACGAACACCGGGGAGCTGTTTTTT.

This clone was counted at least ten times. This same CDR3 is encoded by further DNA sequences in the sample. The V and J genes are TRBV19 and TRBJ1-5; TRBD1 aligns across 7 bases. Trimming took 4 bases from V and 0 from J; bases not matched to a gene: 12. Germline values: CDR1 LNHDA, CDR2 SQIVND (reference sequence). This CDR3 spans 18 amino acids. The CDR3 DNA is TGTGCCAGTAGTAGCTCTGACAGGGAAATCAGTAGCAATCAGCCCCAGCATTTT. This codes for CASSSSDREISSNQPQHF.

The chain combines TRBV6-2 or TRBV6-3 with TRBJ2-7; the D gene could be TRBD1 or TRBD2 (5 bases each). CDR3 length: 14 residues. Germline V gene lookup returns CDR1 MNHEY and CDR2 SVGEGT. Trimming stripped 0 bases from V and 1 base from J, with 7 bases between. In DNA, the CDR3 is TGTGCCAGCAGTTACTCGAGGGGTTCCTACGAGCAGTACTTC. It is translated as CASSYSRGSYEQYF.

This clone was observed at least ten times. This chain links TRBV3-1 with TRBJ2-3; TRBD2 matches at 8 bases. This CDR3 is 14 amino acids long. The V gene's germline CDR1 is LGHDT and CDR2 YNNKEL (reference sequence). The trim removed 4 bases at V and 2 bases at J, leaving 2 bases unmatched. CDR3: CASSPGLDTDTQYF. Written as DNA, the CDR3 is TGTGCCAGCAGCCCGGGACTAGACACAGATACGCAGTATTTT.

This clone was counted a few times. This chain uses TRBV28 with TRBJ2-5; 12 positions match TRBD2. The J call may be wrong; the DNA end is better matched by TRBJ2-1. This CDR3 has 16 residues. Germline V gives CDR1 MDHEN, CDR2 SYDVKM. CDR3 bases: TGTGCCAGCAGAACCACCGGGACTAGCGGGTACAATGAGCAGTTCTTC. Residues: CASRTTGTSGYNEQFF.

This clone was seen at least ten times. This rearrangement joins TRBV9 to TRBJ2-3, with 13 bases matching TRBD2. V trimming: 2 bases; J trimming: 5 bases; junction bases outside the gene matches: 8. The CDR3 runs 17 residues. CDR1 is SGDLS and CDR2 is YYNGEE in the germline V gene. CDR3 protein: CASSVGLAGVRRDTQYF. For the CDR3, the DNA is TGTGCCAGCAGCGTTGGACTAGCGGGAGTAAGGAGAGATACGCAGTATTTT.

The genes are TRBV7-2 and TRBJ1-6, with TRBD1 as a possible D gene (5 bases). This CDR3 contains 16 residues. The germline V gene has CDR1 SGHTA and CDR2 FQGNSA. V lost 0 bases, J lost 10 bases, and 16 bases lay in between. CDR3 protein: CASSLALGGVRSPLHF. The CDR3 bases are TGTGCCAGCAGCTTAGCGTTGGGGGGAGTGAGGTCACCCCTCCACTTT.

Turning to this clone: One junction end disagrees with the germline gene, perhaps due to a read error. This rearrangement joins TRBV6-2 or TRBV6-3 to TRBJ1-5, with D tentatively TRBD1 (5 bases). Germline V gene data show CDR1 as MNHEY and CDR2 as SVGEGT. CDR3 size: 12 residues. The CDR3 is CASSYGRQPKDF. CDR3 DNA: TGTGCCAGCAGTTACGGGCGACAGCCGAAGGATTTT.